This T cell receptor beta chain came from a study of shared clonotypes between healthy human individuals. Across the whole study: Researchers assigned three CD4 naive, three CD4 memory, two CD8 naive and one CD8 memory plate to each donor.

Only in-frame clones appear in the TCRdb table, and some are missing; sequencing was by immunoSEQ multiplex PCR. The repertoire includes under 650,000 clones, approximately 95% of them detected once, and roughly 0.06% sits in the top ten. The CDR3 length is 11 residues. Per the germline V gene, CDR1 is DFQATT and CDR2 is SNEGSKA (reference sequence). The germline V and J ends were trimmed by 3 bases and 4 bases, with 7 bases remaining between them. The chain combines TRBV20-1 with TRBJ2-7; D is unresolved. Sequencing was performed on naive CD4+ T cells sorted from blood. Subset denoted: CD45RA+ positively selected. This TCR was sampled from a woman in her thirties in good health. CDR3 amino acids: CSARDFYEQYF. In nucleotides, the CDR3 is TGCAGTGCTAGGGATTTTTACGAGCAGTACTTC.